Shown below are 26 T cell receptor beta chains from a single sample sequenced in a study of T cells in Graves' hyperthyroidism and ophthalmopathy. Amplified TCR beta CDR3 regions derived from RNA transcripts. TCR CDR3 regions were first amplified by RT-PCR with HTBI primers. TCRdb independently ran MiXCR on the multiplex PCR reads; one entry per CDR3 protein. The table includes under 350,000 distinct CDR3 sequences, around a quarter detected once. Sequenced material: blood. The receptors were sampled from a man aged 35 to 55 with Graves' hyperthyroidism that later progressed to Graves' ophthalmopathy.

There are many counts of this clonotype. The genes are TRBV28 and TRBJ1-1, with 9 bases lining up with TRBD1. The CDR3 length is 15 residues. The junction had 9 bases not matched to a gene; V was cut back by 5 bases and J by 5 bases. Germline-derived CDR1 and CDR2 are MDHEN and SYDVKM. CDR3 sequence: CASSAPDRGGTEAFF. The DNA for the CDR3 is TGTGCCAGCAGTGCCCCGGACAGGGGAGGGACTGAAGCTTTCTTT.

This clonotype was found many times. The rearrangement uses TRBV10-3 and TRBJ1-5, with 8 bases fitting TRBD1. The CDR3 is 17 residues long. Germline V CDR1 and CDR2: ENHRY, SYGVKD. Trimming removed 4 bases from V and 1 base from J; junction bases left unmatched: 9. Here the CDR3 reads CAISAHLRTGSNQPQHF. The CDR3 coding sequence is TGTGCCATCAGTGCACACCTCCGGACAGGGAGCAATCAGCCCCAGCATTTT.

This clonotype was counted many times. The genes are TRBV11-1 and TRBJ2-7; tentatively, D is TRBD1 (6 bases). The length of the CDR3 is 16 residues. Trimming removed 5 bases from V and 3 bases from J, with 20 bases in between. CDR1 is SGHAT and CDR2 is FQDESV in the germline V gene (reference sequence). Here the CDR3 DNA reads TGTGCCAGCAGCCTAATTGCAGGGGTCTTTAACTACGAGCAGTACTTC. This gives the protein CASSLIAGVFNYEQYF.

This clonotype showed up just once. The DNA of the CDR3 is TGTGCCAGCAGCTTAGATCAGGGGGCGACTGAAGCTTTCTTT. This gives the protein CASSLDQGATEAFF. This chain joins TRBV7-8 and TRBJ1-1; 8 bases line up with TRBD1. Losses at the gene ends were 1 base for V and 5 bases for J; bases not matched to a gene: 3. Germline CDR1 SGHVS, CDR2 FQNEAQ. The CDR3 length is 14 residues.

The CDR3 DNA follows: TGTGCCAGCACCGACAGTGTTGCTAACACTGAAGCTTTCTTT. This translates into CASTDSVANTEAFF. The V call is TRBV6-1, the J call TRBJ1-1; tentatively, D is TRBD1 (5 bases). The CDR3 extends over 14 amino acids. Looked up from germline, CDR1 is MNHNS and CDR2 is SASEGT. Deletions cut 7 bases from V and 2 bases from J, with 14 bases between.

The chain carries TRBV25-1 and TRBJ2-2; possible D gene TRBD1, 6 bases. Germline V gene data show CDR1 as MGHDK and CDR2 as SYGVNS. The CDR3 contains 17 residues. V was pared by 0 bases and J by 2 bases, with 13 bases between. The CDR3 here is CASSEYNTGLNTGELFF. In DNA form, the CDR3 reads TGTGCCAGCAGTGAATACAATACAGGGTTAAACACCGGGGAGCTGTTTTTT.

This chain uses TRBV6-1 with TRBJ2-5, with no clear D. The germline V and J ends were trimmed by 9 bases and 5 bases, with 19 bases remaining between them. CDR1 MNHNS and CDR2 SASEGT come from the germline V gene. This CDR3 has 14 amino acids. The CDR3: CASSPKVVPETQYF. The CDR3 nucleotides read TGTGCCAGTAGCCCTAAAGTGGTGCCGGAGACCCAGTACTTC.

This clonotype was recorded at least ten times. This sequence joins TRBV19 and TRBJ1-1; D is ambiguous. Trimming took off 7 bases at V and 5 bases at J, with 14 bases between the two ends. Germline V gene sequence: CDR1 LNHDA, CDR2 SQIVND (reference sequence). The length of the CDR3 is 13 residues. CDR3 DNA: TGTGCCAGTAATCCACCGGTACCGACTGAAGCTTTCTTT. It is translated as CASNPPVPTEAFF.

The gene calls are TRBV12-3 or TRBV12-4 and TRBJ1-1; maybe TRBD1 (6 bases). V lost 6 bases to trimming and J lost 0 bases, with 11 bases between them. The CDR3 spans 14 residues. Here the CDR3 DNA reads TGTGCCAGCAGCATACAGGGACTGAACACTGAAGCTTTCTTT. Protein product: CASSIQGLNTEAFF.

The sample holds many counts of this clonotype. V and J are TRBV9 and TRBJ2-5; D uncertain. From germline, CDR1 is SGDLS and CDR2 YYNGEE. Trimming cost V 0 bases and J 1 base, with 4 bases left between them. This CDR3 region has 13 residues. CDR3 protein: CASSVGRQETQYF. CDR3 sequence (DNA): TGTGCCAGCAGCGTAGGTCGCCAAGAGACCCAGTACTTC.

This clonotype has ten or more counts. This chain connects TRBV12-3 or TRBV12-4 to TRBJ2-5, with D tentatively TRBD1 (6 bases). The CDR3 has 14 residues. V lost 6 bases and J lost 1, with 12 bases in between. The CDR3 nucleotides read TGTGCCAGCAGCCCCGGGACAACCCAAGAGACCCAGTACTTC. Translating gives CASSPGTTQETQYF.

This clonotype was recorded many times. CDR3 sequence reads: CASSGADRGFSGANVLTF. CDR3 sequence (DNA): TGTGCCAGCAGTGGGGCGGACAGAGGATTCTCTGGGGCCAACGTCCTGACTTTC. The V gene is TRBV28, the J gene TRBJ2-6, with D possibly TRBD1 on 6 matching bases. CDR1 is MDHEN and CDR2 is SYDVKM in the germline V gene. The CDR3 extends over 18 amino acids. Trimming left V 5 bases short and J 0 bases short, with 17 bases between. The whole variable domain, remainder taken from reference TRBV28 and TRBJ2-6, is DVKVTQSSRYLVKRTGEKVFLECVQDMDHENMFWYRQDPGLGLRLIYFSYDVKMKEKGDIPEGYSVSREKKERFSLILESASTNQTSMYLCASSGADRGFSGANVLTFGAGSRLTVL.

Here the CDR3 reads CSVGGIEGSYEQYF. DNA for the CDR3: TGCAGCGTTGGGGGGATAGAGGGTTCCTACGAGCAGTACTTC. The chain combines TRBV29-1 with TRBJ2-7; D possibly matches TRBD1 or TRBD2 (5 bases each). V lost 4 bases and J 1 base, leaving 14 bases between the germline ends. The CDR3 sequence is 14 residues long. Germline CDR1 SQVTM, CDR2 ANQGSEA.

This clonotype was observed many times. This chain uses TRBV6-2 or TRBV6-3 with TRBJ2-3; possibly TRBD1 or TRBD2 for D (5 bases each). CDR1 MNHEY and CDR2 SVGEGT come from the germline V gene. Trimming took 7 bases from V and 2 from J, leaving 25 bases between them. The CDR3 length is 18 residues. CDR3 in DNA: TGTGCCAGCACTTGGGCCTTCGCGACAGACGACTACACAGATACGCAGTATTTT. Its translation: CASTWAFATDDYTDTQYF.

A single count supports this clonotype. The chain links TRBV6-1 to TRBJ2-7; the match to TRBD1 covers 12 bases. CDR1 and CDR2 from the germline V gene are MNHNS and SASEGT. This CDR3 spans 15 amino acids. Trimming cost V 6 bases and J 5 bases; bases outside gene matches: 8. The CDR3: CASRLRDRGLDEQYF. CDR3 DNA: TGTGCCAGCAGACTAAGGGACAGGGGGCTTGACGAGCAGTACTTC.

At least ten counts were recorded for this clonotype. This chain links TRBV6-5 with TRBJ1-1; 9 positions match TRBD1. The CDR3 contains 15 residues. V shed 0 bases and J 9 bases; nucleotides not matched to a gene: 8. The germline V gene encodes CDR1 MNHEY and CDR2 SVGAGI. Written as DNA, the CDR3 is TGTGCCAGCAGTTACTCGGGACAGGGAGCAGGGAAAGCTTTCTTT. Its translation is CASSYSGQGAGKAFF.

This clonotype was found many times. The chain recombines TRBV2 with TRBJ2-7, with D uncertain. Germline CDR1 and CDR2: SNHLY and FYNNEI. The CDR3 is made up of 14 amino acids. V was pared by 8 bases and J by 3 bases, with 17 bases between. The CDR3 here is CASGEGYLFYEQYF. The CDR3 DNA follows: TGTGCCAGCGGCGAAGGGTATCTCTTCTACGAGCAGTACTTC.

This clonotype was observed at least ten times. One end of the junction is discordant with germline, which a read error may explain. The V and J genes are TRBV11-2 and TRBJ1-1, with 7 bases matching TRBD1. CDR3 size: 14 residues. Germline CDR1 and CDR2: SGHAT and FQNNGV. CDR3 coding DNA: TGCGCCAGCAGCTTTGGACAGGTTGGCACTGAAGCTTTCTTT. Translation: CASSFGQVGTEAFF.

This clonotype showed up many times. Given a much more abundant clone one base away, this may be a read error. V is TRBV11-2 and J is TRBJ2-5, with 7 bases fitting TRBD1. Germline CDR1 SGHAT, CDR2 FQNNGV. V shed 5 bases, J shed 9 bases, and the junction held 21 bases outside the gene matches. This CDR3 has 17 residues. CDR3 protein: CASSARDSAYFRESQYF. The CDR3 bases are TGTGCCAGCAGCGCCCGGGACAGCGCATATTTTCGTGAGTCCCAGTACTTC.

The sample holds many counts of this clonotype. The CDR3 is CATSRRRAGESGNTIYF. The CDR3 DNA reads TGTGCCACCAGCAGGAGAAGGGCGGGGGAGAGTGGAAACACCATATATTTT. The J gene is TRBJ1-3, the V gene TRBV15; the D gene is possibly TRBD1 (5 bases). The CDR3 runs 17 residues. Germline V gene sequence: CDR1 LNHNV, CDR2 YYDKDF (reference sequence). V shed 3 bases and J shed 3 bases, with 18 bases lying between them.

At least ten counts were recorded for this clonotype. The chain is built from TRBV6-1 and TRBJ2-7; a possible D gene is TRBD1 (5 bases). The CDR3 sequence is 15 residues long. CDR1 is MNHNS and CDR2 is SASEGT in the germline V gene. V lost 6 bases and J lost 8, with 23 bases in between. The CDR3 region is CASSTGGARNNKQYF. CDR3 sequence (DNA): TGTGCCAGCAGCACCGGTGGGGCCCGTAATAACAAGCAGTACTTC.

About this clonotype itself: Given a much more abundant clone one base away, this may be a read error. This chain joins TRBV27 and TRBJ2-7; perhaps TRBD2 as D (5 bases). This CDR3 is 13 amino acids long. Trimming cost V 3 bases and J 7 bases, with 13 bases left between them. CDR1 is MNHEY and CDR2 is SMNVEV in the germline V gene (reference sequence). The CDR3 nucleotides read TGTGCCAGCAGTTTTATCGGGGTCGGTGAGCAGTACTTC. Its translation: CASSFIGVGEQYF.

This clonotype has at least ten counts. The chain employs TRBV30 and TRBJ2-5, with D possibly matching TRBD2 (6 bases). V lost 5 bases to trimming and J lost 4 bases, with 17 bases between them. Germline assignment: CDR1 GTSNPN and CDR2 SVGIG (reference sequence). This CDR3 is built from 14 residues. The CDR3 DNA follows: TGTGCCTGGGCCGGGACTCCCACGCGAGAGACCCAGTACTTC. This encodes CAWAGTPTRETQYF. Variable domain in full (rest from reference TRBV30 and TRBJ2-5): SQTIHQWPATLVQPVGSPLSLECTVEGTSNPNLYWYRQAAGRGLQLLFYSVGIGQISSEVPQNLSASRPQDRQFILSSKKLLLSDSGFYLCAWAGTPTRETQYFGPGTRLLVL.

The sample holds many counts of this clonotype. The V call is TRBV4-3, the J call TRBJ2-7, with D perhaps TRBD1 (6 bases). Per germline, CDR1 LGHNA and CDR2 YSLEER. This CDR3 comprises 16 residues. V was trimmed by 4 bases and J by 3 bases, leaving 19 bases between them. CDR3: CASSLSSGTYSYEQYF. As DNA, the CDR3 is TGCGCCAGCAGCCTATCGTCCGGGACATACAGCTACGAGCAGTACTTC.

This clonotype came up many times. The chain joins TRBV18 to TRBJ2-7; D unresolved. Per the germline V gene, CDR1 is KGHSH and CDR2 is LQKENI. This CDR3 is built from 12 residues. The germline V and J ends were trimmed by 8 bases and 0 bases, with 8 bases remaining between them. CDR3 in DNA: TGTGCCAGCGCCGGATCCTCCTACGAGCAGTACTTC. It codes for CASAGSSYEQYF.

This clonotype appeared many times. V gene TRBV20-1 combines with J gene TRBJ2-7; 9 bases are a match to TRBD2. The CDR3 runs 16 residues. Germline loops: CDR1 DFQATT, CDR2 SNEGSKA (reference sequence). In nucleotides, the CDR3 is TGCAGGGAGGGACAGAAACATCTAGCGGGACACTACGAGCAGTACTTC. This gives the protein CREGQKHLAGHYEQYF.